A selection of T cell receptor beta chains follows, all from one sample in a study of cytomegalovirus exposure and HLA in healthy donors. Sequencing used immunoSEQ multiplex PCR; TCRdb keeps in-frame clones, though not all of them. The sample lists roughly 150,000 clones; less than 90% were seen once. Sequencing input: PBMCs. These receptors were collected from a woman aged 18-30 years in good health and CMV-seropositive. CDR3s leave out the opening cysteine and the closing phenylalanine or tryptophan.

TRBV6-5,ASSYLGQGHGYT
TRBV7-2,ASSLGTATYEQY
TRBV6-5,ASRTWDSYEQY
TRBV6-4,ASSSGTSGSLSTDTQY
TRBV6-1,ASSPFGPDTQY
TRBV6-4,ASRGTGEYNEQF
TRBV19,ASRQGLVEKLF
TRBV30,ASLDRPKNIQY
TRBV29-1,SVEPGQQYNEQF
TRBV7-2,ASSLWSGNEQY
TRBV6-5,ASSYSLPNVYGYT
TRBV29-1,SVLGKGANTGELF
TRBV21-1,ASSNKRQGGSKNIQY
TRBV5-1,ASSSHSGTTDTQY
TRBV7-8,ASSLRDRVTYEQY
TRBV9,ASSPPGQGEEKLF
TRBV30,AWREGPGGRTTNEKLF
TRBV29-1,SVGQFAGGPTGELF
TRBV7-9,ASSPRQGGGNEQF
TRBV7-8,ASKGREAGELF
TRBV4-1,ASSQVRSRATDTQY
TRBV11-3,ASSFGLGGTDTQY
TRBV11-2,ASRRTGGTAF
TRBV27,ASSLGLGTAYEQY
TRBV13,ASSLGYLQETQY
TRBV6-6,ASKTGIETGELF
TRBV29-1,SAQGSYEQY
TRBV7-2,ASSLQTGGITWNTEAF